One sample yielded the 25 T cell receptor beta chains listed below, sequenced in a study of T cell responses to AZD1222 COVID-19 vaccine. Assay used: immunoSEQ multiplex PCR; TCRdb lists only in-frame clones, some missing. The sample has 120,000 or so clones, over 80% seen once. The source was peripheral blood, collected on day 0 of AZD1222 vaccination. The receptors were sampled from an adult in good health.

The V call is TRBV5-1, the J call TRBJ2-1; 7 nucleotides match TRBD2. From germline, CDR1 is SGHRS and CDR2 YFSETQ. CDR3 size: 15 residues. J lost 2 bases, V lost 4 bases, and 6 bases had no gene match. CDR3 in amino acids: CASSGRVDPYNEQFF. In DNA, the CDR3 is TGCGCCAGCAGCGGGAGGGTGGACCCCTACAATGAGCAGTTCTTC.

The rearrangement uses TRBV19 and TRBJ1-5; 10 nucleotides match TRBD1. The ends lost 10 bases at V and 4 bases at J; junction bases unmatched: 7. CDR1 and CDR2 (germline): LNHDA, SQIVND (reference sequence). This CDR3 is built from 14 residues. The CDR3 nucleotides read TGTGCCATCTCAGGGACAGGGGCAAATCAGCCCCAGCATTTT. It encodes CAISGTGANQPQHF.

J is TRBJ2-1 and V is TRBV6-1; tentative D call: TRBD2 (6 bases). Germline V lookup: CDR1 MNHNS, CDR2 SASEGT. V was clipped by 3 bases and J by 10 bases, with 7 bases between them. This CDR3 is 11 amino acids long. In DNA form, the CDR3 reads TGTGCCAGCAGTGACGGAGGGGAGCAGTTCTTC. This translates into CASSDGGEQFF.

The chain has TRBV5-4 and TRBJ1-2; D is perhaps TRBD1 (6 bases). V gave up 1 base and J gave up 2 bases, with 9 bases separating them. Germline-derived CDR1 and CDR2 are SGHNT and YYREEE (reference sequence). The CDR3 totals 14 residues. The CDR3 region has the DNA TGTGCCAGCAGCTTGTGGCAGGGGAACTATGGCTACACCTTC. Translating it yields CASSLWQGNYGYTF.

The V and J genes are TRBV5-1 and TRBJ2-7; unclear D gene. Germline loops: CDR1 SGHRS, CDR2 YFSETQ. The germline V and J ends were trimmed by 0 bases and 2 bases, with 9 bases remaining between them. CDR3 length: 14 amino acids. CDR3 protein: CASSLEQNTYEQYF. The CDR3 DNA reads TGCGCCAGCAGCTTGGAACAGAATACCTACGAGCAGTACTTC.

V is TRBV3-1 (or the pseudogene TRBV3-2) and J is TRBJ2-5; 8 bases are a match to TRBD2. J was trimmed by 2 bases and V by 3 bases; bases with no gene match: 14. Germline V gene lookup returns CDR1 LGHDT and CDR2 YNNKEL (reference sequence). The CDR3 runs to 18 residues. The CDR3 DNA sequence: TGTGCCAGCAGCCATTCAAAGGGGACTAGTGCAATACAAGAGACCCAGTACTTC. It codes for CASSHSKGTSAIQETQYF.

The J gene is TRBJ1-1, the V gene TRBV30; tentatively, D is TRBD1 (6 bases). Trimming shortened V by 4 bases and J by 1 base, and 10 bases separated the two germline ends. This CDR3 contains 13 residues. Germline assignment: CDR1 GTSNPN and CDR2 SVGIG (reference sequence). The DNA of the CDR3 is TGTGCCTGGACAGGACAGCAGAACACTGAAGCTTTCTTT. This gives the protein CAWTGQQNTEAFF.

The chain recombines TRBV11-2 with TRBJ2-5; possibly TRBD2 for D (7 bases). This CDR3 region has 14 residues. Trimming removed 3 bases at V and 2 bases at J, with 10 bases between. Germline CDR1 is SGHAT and CDR2 is FQNNGV. The CDR3 region is CASSFGGRQETQYF. In DNA, the CDR3 is TGTGCCAGCAGCTTCGGGGGGCGGCAAGAGACCCAGTACTTC.

The rearrangement joins TRBV6-5 to TRBJ1-4; TRBD1 agrees at 9 bases. The V segment lost 6 bases and the J segment 8 bases; nucleotides outside the gene matches: 7. The CDR3 has 14 residues. CDR1 and CDR2 from the germline V gene are MNHEY and SVGAGI. CDR3 DNA: TGTGCCAGCAGCCACAGGGGGCAGTGGGAAAAACTGTTTTTT. It specifies CASSHRGQWEKLFF.

The chain carries TRBV4-1 and TRBJ2-1; D is ambiguous. This CDR3 has 15 residues. CDR1 is MGHRA, CDR2 YSYEKL, per germline. V lost 4 bases to trimming and J lost 2 bases, with 12 bases between them. CDR3 in amino acids: CASSPRGSAYNEQFF. DNA of the CDR3: TGCGCCAGCAGCCCCCGAGGAAGCGCCTACAATGAGCAGTTCTTC.

The chain is built from TRBV7-2 and TRBJ2-1; D unresolved. The CDR3 has 15 amino acids. Trimming shortened V by 6 bases and J by 0 bases, and 12 bases separated the two germline ends. CDR1 is SGHTA, CDR2 FQGNSA, per germline. The CDR3 loop reads CASSLLPGSYNEQFF. The CDR3 bases are TGTGCCAGCAGTCTTCTACCTGGCTCCTACAATGAGCAGTTCTTC.

The chain employs TRBV10-1 and TRBJ1-2; D call uncertain. CDR3 length: 17 amino acids. V lost 4 bases, J lost 2 bases, and 20 bases lay in between. Germline assignment: CDR1 WNHNN and CDR2 SYGVQD (reference sequence). DNA of the CDR3: TGCGCCAGCAGTGGATCGACGGAACCCGGCCCAAACTATGGCTACACCTTC. Amino acid sequence: CASSGSTEPGPNYGYTF.

This chain uses TRBV7-9 with TRBJ2-3; perhaps TRBD2 as D (7 bases). CDR1 is SEHNR, CDR2 FQNEAQ, per germline (reference sequence). Between the trimmed V and J ends, which lost 1 base and 3 bases, there was a span of 14 bases. CDR3 length: 16 amino acids. CDR3 loop: CASSLGGGRRTDTQYF. CDR3 nucleotides: TGTGCCAGCAGCTTAGGCGGGGGCCGACGGACAGATACGCAGTATTTT.

The gene calls are TRBV11-2 and TRBJ1-2, with 8 positions matching TRBD1. Trimming at V came to 11 bases and at J to 2 bases, leaving 10 bases not matched to a gene. The CDR3 spans 14 residues. CDR1 is SGHAT and CDR2 is FQNNGV in the germline V gene. For the CDR3, the DNA is TGTGCCTCCGGGGGACAGGCAACAAACTATGGCTACACCTTC. Amino acids: CASGGQATNYGYTF.

J is TRBJ1-3 and V is TRBV5-1, with 7 positions matching TRBD1. This CDR3 contains 15 residues. CDR1 is SGHRS and CDR2 is YFSETQ in the germline V gene. Trimming cost V 9 bases and J 4 bases; bases outside gene matches: 13. The CDR3 reads CATAEEGAGGNTIYF. The CDR3 DNA follows: TGCGCCACCGCGGAGGAGGGGGCCGGAGGAAACACCATATATTTT.

DNA for the CDR3: TGTGCCAGCAGCAGTAACCAGGGGTCGGGCAATCAGCCCCAGCATTTT. This codes for CASSSNQGSGNQPQHF. The chain links TRBV28 to TRBJ1-5, with a tentative D call TRBD1 (6 bases). Germline values: CDR1 MDHEN, CDR2 SYDVKM. CDR3 length equals 16 residues. Trimming cost V 6 bases and J 2 bases, with 17 bases left between them.

CDR3 sequence: CASSLRALYEQYF. The CDR3 DNA reads TGTGCCAGCAGCCTAAGGGCCCTCTACGAGCAGTACTTC. This sequence joins TRBV21-1 and TRBJ2-7. TRBV21-1 is assigned pseudogene status. The CDR3 runs 13 residues.

The chain recombines TRBV9 with TRBJ1-2; D may be TRBD1 (5 bases). Trimming took off 0 bases at V and 4 bases at J, with 13 bases between the two ends. The CDR3 has 15 amino acids. Per the germline V gene, CDR1 is SGDLS and CDR2 is YYNGEE. The CDR3 region has the DNA TGTGCCAGCAGCGTAGGTTCCGGGGACGGCTATGGCTACACCTTC. Amino acid sequence: CASSVGSGDGYGYTF.

The chain employs TRBV11-2 and TRBJ2-7; D is tentatively TRBD1 or TRBD2 (6 bases each). This CDR3 has 14 residues. V shed 5 bases and J shed 5 bases, with 16 bases lying between them. Germline assignment: CDR1 SGHAT and CDR2 FQNNGV. The CDR3 protein is CASSLRRGQDEQYF. In DNA form, the CDR3 reads TGTGCCAGCAGCCTGCGCCGGGGGCAGGACGAGCAGTACTTC.

The chain has TRBV4-3 and TRBJ1-2, with TRBD1 as a possible D gene (6 bases). The CDR3 runs to 14 residues. With 2 bases removed from V and 7 bases from J, the gap between germline ends came to 14 bases. The germline CDR1 and CDR2 sequences are LGHNA and YSLEER. Here the CDR3 DNA reads TGCGCCAGCAGCCAAATCCAGGGGCGCGGTGGCTACACCTTC. It is translated as CASSQIQGRGGYTF.

The CDR3 region is CASSFRGADTIYF. CDR3 nucleotides: TGTGCCAGCAGCTTCAGGGGTGCGGACACCATATATTTT. V is TRBV5-6 and J is TRBJ1-3, with a tentative D call TRBD1 (6 bases). From germline, CDR1 is SGHDT and CDR2 YYEEEE. This CDR3 is built from 13 residues. V was cut by 2 bases and J by 8 bases, with 11 bases left in between.

The chain is built from TRBV11-2 and TRBJ2-7; D gene ambiguous. V lost 1 base and J 0 bases, leaving 7 bases between the germline ends. The CDR3 consists of 14 residues. CDR1 is SGHAT and CDR2 is FQNNGV in the germline V gene. The CDR3 DNA is TGTGCCAGCAGCTTAGGTCCAACCTCCTACGAGCAGTACTTC. Protein sequence: CASSLGPTSYEQYF.

CDR3 nucleotides: TGTGCCAGCAGCCACAGGGGAGGCGCTGAAGCTTTCTTT. Residues: CASSHRGGAEAFF. V is TRBV6-5 and J is TRBJ1-1; 7 bases align to TRBD1. V trimming: 6 bases; J trimming: 6 bases; junction bases outside the gene matches: 7. The CDR3 totals 13 residues. Germline V gene lookup returns CDR1 MNHEY and CDR2 SVGAGI.

The chain carries TRBV4-2 and TRBJ2-7, with 9 nucleotides matching TRBD1. Per germline, CDR1 LGHNA and CDR2 YNFKEQ. V lost 4 bases to trimming and J lost 4 bases; unmatched junction nucleotides: 5. CDR3 length: 14 residues. DNA of the CDR3: TGTGCCAGCAGCCCGGACAGGGGTCTGTACGAGCAGTACTTC. The encoded protein is CASSPDRGLYEQYF.

V and J are TRBV2 and TRBJ1-4; 8 nucleotides line up with TRBD1. Germline CDR1 SNHLY, CDR2 FYNNEI. CDR3 length equals 15 residues. The junction had 8 bases not matched to a gene; V was cut back by 4 bases and J by 7 bases. In DNA, the CDR3 is TGTGCCAGCAGTGCCGACAGGGGAGGAGGTGAAAAACTGTTTTTT. It specifies CASSADRGGGEKLFF.